Following are 12 T cell receptor beta chains from one sample sequenced in a study of cytomegalovirus exposure and HLA in healthy donors. Both 60 Vbeta primers and 13 Jbeta primers went into the PCR. Sequencing was performed with immunoSEQ multiplex PCR; in TCRdb, only in-frame clones are kept and a portion is missing. Of some 130,000 clones listed, around 80% are singletons. Material: PBMCs. The origin of the receptors is a man aged 25-45 years in good health.

The V and J genes are TRBV15 and TRBJ1-1; possible D gene TRBD1, 6 bases. The CDR3 totals 15 residues. Germline loops: CDR1 LNHNV, CDR2 YYDKDF (reference sequence). V lost 1 base, J lost 3 bases, and 12 bases lay in between. The CDR3 sequence is CATSRGGGDYTEAFF. In nucleotides, the CDR3 is TGTGCCACCAGCAGAGGAGGGGGAGATTACACTGAAGCTTTCTTT.

V and J are TRBV7-8 and TRBJ1-3; D may be TRBD1 (5 bases). The CDR3 sequence is 17 residues long. The V gene lost 5 bases and the J gene lost 0 bases, with 17 bases spanning the gap. Germline CDR1 SGHVS, CDR2 FQNEAQ. The CDR3 nucleotides are TGTGCCAGCAGCCGCAGGGCCTGGGATATCTCTGGAAACACCATATATTTT. This gives the protein CASSRRAWDISGNTIYF.

In regard to this clone: Sequence at one end of the junction differs from germline and may be a read error. CDR3 amino acids: CSSSLVPGNEQFF. The CDR3 DNA reads as TGTTCCAGCAGCTTAGTTCCCGGGAATGAGCAGTTCTTC. J is TRBJ2-1 and V is TRBV7-9; the D is unclear. In germline, CDR1 is SEHNR, CDR2 FQNEAQ (reference sequence). This CDR3 spans 13 amino acids.

The chain couples TRBV18 to TRBJ1-3; 7 bases map to TRBD1. The CDR3 loop spans 18 amino acids. The germline V gene encodes CDR1 KGHSH and CDR2 LQKENI. V was clipped by 3 bases and J by 4 bases; unmatched bases: 15. The CDR3 reads CASSPLSKGQWIGNTIYF. The CDR3 region has the DNA TGTGCCAGCTCACCTTTATCGAAGGGACAGTGGATCGGAAACACCATATATTTT.

V gene TRBV30 combines with J gene TRBJ2-5; TRBD1 is a possible D gene (6 bases). CDR1 and CDR2 from the germline V gene are GTSNPN and SVGIG (reference sequence). The CDR3 covers 13 residues. V dropped 1 base and J dropped 5 bases, with 11 bases sitting between them. CDR3 sequence (DNA): TGTGCCTGGAGTGCCGGGACAATGGAGACCCAGTACTTC. It translates to CAWSAGTMETQYF.

The chain joins TRBV18 to TRBJ1-1; 8 positions agree with TRBD1. V shed 3 bases, J shed 10 bases, and the junction held 10 bases outside the gene matches. This CDR3 is 14 amino acids long. CDR1 is KGHSH and CDR2 is LQKENI in the germline V gene. CDR3 nucleotides: TGTGCCAGCTCACCTAATGGGGACAGGATACTAGCTTTCTTT. Translation: CASSPNGDRILAFF.

The chain couples TRBV5-4 to TRBJ2-5; D possibly corresponds to TRBD2 (7 bases). Matching the DNA end better, TRBJ2-7 makes the J call doubtful. The CDR3 has 16 amino acids. CDR1 and CDR2 (germline): SGHNT, YYREEE (reference sequence). CDR3 protein: CASSLGRGGVSYEQYF. CDR3 DNA: TGTGCCAGCAGCTTGGGAAGGGGGGGGGTCTCCTACGAGCAGTACTTC.

The genes are TRBV6-1 and TRBJ1-2; D call uncertain. This CDR3 has 14 residues. Trimming removed 7 bases from V and 4 bases from J, with 16 bases in between. Germline CDR1 MNHNS, CDR2 SASEGT. The CDR3 loop is CASTPTPPFYGYTF. The CDR3 coding sequence is TGTGCCAGCACCCCTACCCCTCCATTCTATGGCTACACCTTC.

The chain's CDR3 is CASVPLAGVVETQYF. The CDR3 region has the DNA TGTGCCAGCGTCCCACTAGCGGGAGTGGTAGAGACCCAGTACTTC. The chain joins TRBV7-2 to TRBJ2-5, with 11 bases fitting TRBD2. The length of the CDR3 is 15 residues. CDR1 and CDR2 (germline): SGHTA, FQGNSA. V lost 8 bases to trimming and J lost 4 bases; unmatched junction nucleotides: 9. The full variable domain, its missing parts supplied by reference TRBV7-2 and TRBJ2-5, is GAGVSQSPSNKVTEKGKDVELRCDPISGHTALYWYRQSLGQGLEFLIYFQGNSAPDKSGLPSDRFSAERTGGSVSTLTIQRTQQEDSAVYLCASVPLAGVVETQYFGPGTRLLVL.

The V and J genes are TRBV6-5 and TRBJ1-6; tentative D call: TRBD1 (5 bases). Trimming removed 4 bases from V and 10 bases from J, with 17 bases in between. This CDR3 is 15 amino acids long. The V gene's germline CDR1 is MNHEY and CDR2 SVGAGI. The CDR3 loop is CASSLGQGLRSPLHF. CDR3 nucleotides: TGTGCCAGCAGTTTGGGGCAGGGTTTGCGATCACCCCTCCACTTT.

V is TRBV19 and J is TRBJ2-3, with D hard to call. Trimming removed 3 bases at V and 6 bases at J, with 7 bases between. There are 12 residues in the CDR3. In germline, CDR1 is LNHDA, CDR2 SQIVND (reference sequence). CDR3 coding DNA: TGTGCCAGTAGTATTCCTCCGGATACGCAGTATTTT. Translating it yields CASSIPPDTQYF.

The chain is built from TRBV12-5 and TRBJ2-7, with D maybe TRBD2 (5 bases). Trimming shortened V by 6 bases and J by 3 bases, and 6 bases separated the two germline ends. Germline values: CDR1 LGHNT, CDR2 FRNRAP. This CDR3 contains 11 residues. The CDR3 DNA follows: TGTGCTAGTGGACTAGTCTACGAGCAGTACTTC. Protein sequence: CASGLVYEQYF.